One TCR beta chain is described in this entry. This CDR3 contains 15 residues. Per germline, CDR1 MNHEY and CDR2 SVGAGI. V lost 6 bases to trimming and J lost 2 bases, with 14 bases between them. The sample belongs to a study of shared T cell receptors in the human thymus. Sequenced by immunoSEQ multiplex PCR; TCRdb stores in-frame clones only, minus some. The sample includes about 710,000 clones, about 87% of them seen just once. This same sample was also part of a study on human thymus T cells. Per that study: Obtained as resections during corrective heart surgery, the thymus tissue was then studied. Within thymic and blood repertoires, V and J gene usage appeared to be biased. Overlap was high between thymic repertoires from unrelated individuals, as reported in related research.

V gene TRBV6-5 combines with J gene TRBJ1-5, with D uncertain. This TCR derives from a boy younger than two with a congenital heart defect. Sequencing was performed on thymocytes. CDR3 bases: TGTGCCAGCAGAATCTCTCGGGATGGCAATCAGCCCCAGCATTTT. Translating it yields CASRISRDGNQPQHF.